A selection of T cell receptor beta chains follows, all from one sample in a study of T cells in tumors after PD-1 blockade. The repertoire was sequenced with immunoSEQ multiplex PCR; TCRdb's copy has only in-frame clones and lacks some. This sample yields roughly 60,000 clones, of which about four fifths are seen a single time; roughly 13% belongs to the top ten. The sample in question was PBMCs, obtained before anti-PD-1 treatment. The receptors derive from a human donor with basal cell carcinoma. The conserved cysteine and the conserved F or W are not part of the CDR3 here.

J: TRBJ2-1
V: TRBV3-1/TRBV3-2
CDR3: ASSALALVQF

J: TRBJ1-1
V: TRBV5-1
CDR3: ASSTGVLTEAF

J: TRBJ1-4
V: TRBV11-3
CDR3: ASSRRGSNEKLF

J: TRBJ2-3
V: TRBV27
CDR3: ASRRTSGSDTQY

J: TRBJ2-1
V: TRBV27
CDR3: ASSLQRGGGSEQF

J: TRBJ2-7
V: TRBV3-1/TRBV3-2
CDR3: ASSQRTGDTEQY

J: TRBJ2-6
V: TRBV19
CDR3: ASMKGPNSGANVLT

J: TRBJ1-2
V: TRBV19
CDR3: ASSIRDGANYGYT

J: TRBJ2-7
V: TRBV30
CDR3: AWSVTVTYEQY

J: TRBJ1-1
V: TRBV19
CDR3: ASRRGPGQGNTEAF

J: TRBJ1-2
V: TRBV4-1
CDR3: ASRQNPAGTGYGYT

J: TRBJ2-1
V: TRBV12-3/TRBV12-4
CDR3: ASSHTSGEQF

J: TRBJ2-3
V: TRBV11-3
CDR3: ASSLGMASGSTDTQY

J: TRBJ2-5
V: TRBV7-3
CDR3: ASSLGVGGSQETQY

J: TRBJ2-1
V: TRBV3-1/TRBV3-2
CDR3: ASSLQRGSYNEQF

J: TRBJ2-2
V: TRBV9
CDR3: ASSIGQGRSTGELF

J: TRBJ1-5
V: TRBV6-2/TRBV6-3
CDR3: ASSYVRSNQPQH

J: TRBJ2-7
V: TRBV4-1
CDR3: ASSPFLAGGTLDEQY

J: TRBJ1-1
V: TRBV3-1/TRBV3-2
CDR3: ASSQGNMNTEAF

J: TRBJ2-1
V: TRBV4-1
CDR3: ASSQIGSGRNEQF

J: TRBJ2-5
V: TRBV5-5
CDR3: ASSLVGEQETQY

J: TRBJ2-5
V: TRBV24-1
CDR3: ATSDSRDRGQQETQY

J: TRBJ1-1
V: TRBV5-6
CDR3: ASRERQGPAF

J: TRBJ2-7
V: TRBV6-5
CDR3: ASSFGTNSYEQY

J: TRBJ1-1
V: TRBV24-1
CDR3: ATRPGQEVMNTEAF

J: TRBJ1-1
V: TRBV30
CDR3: AWNHGTPNTEAF

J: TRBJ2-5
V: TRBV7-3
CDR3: ASSLTGGQETQY

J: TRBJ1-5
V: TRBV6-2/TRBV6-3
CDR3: ASSLTGFQPQH

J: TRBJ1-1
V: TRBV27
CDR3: ASSHHNPGGRMNTEAF

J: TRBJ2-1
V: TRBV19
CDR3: ASSISDTDNEQF

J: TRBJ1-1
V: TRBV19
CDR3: ASSSAGSQNTEAF

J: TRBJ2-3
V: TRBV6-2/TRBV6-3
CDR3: ASSYDVSTDTQY

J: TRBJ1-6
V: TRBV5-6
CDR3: ASSLLGQGVSPLH

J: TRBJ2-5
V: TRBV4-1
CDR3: ASSHIGRTRGETQY

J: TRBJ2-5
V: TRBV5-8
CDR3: ASSLLETQY

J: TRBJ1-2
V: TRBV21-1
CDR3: ASRWGDGYGYT

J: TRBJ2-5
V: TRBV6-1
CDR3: ASSELAGGIETQY

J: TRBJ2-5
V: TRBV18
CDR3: ASSPTQGAGETQY

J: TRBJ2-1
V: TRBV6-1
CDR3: ASSERSLGVGWQF

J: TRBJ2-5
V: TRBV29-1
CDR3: SVPVAVQETQY

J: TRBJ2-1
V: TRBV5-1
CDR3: ASSLGLRLGQGNNEQF

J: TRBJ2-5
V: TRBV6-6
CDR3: ASSYDRGRETQY

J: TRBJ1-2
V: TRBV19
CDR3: ASGQGPYGYT

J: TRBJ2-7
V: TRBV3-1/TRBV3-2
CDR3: ASSPDISYEQY

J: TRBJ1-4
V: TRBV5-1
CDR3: ASSLGQIPNEKLF

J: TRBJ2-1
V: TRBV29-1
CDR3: SVGAGFNEQL

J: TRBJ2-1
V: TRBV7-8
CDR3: ASSLDQQQF

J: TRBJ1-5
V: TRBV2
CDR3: ASSEPGAGAQH

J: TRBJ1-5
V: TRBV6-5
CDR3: ASSRTLGEPQH

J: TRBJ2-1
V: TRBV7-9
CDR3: ASSLAAGATYNEQF

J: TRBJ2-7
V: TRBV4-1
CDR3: ASSQGQGAYEQY

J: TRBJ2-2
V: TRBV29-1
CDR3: SIPGGAPGELF

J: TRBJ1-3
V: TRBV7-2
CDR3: ASSSQGGGNTIY

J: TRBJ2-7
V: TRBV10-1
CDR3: ASSGHLSSYEQY

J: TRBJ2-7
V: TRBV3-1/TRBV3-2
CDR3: ASSQDRGRVSYEQY

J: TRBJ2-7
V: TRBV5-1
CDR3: ASSPTGMSSYEQY

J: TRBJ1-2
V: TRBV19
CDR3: ASCSGDRVLDGYT

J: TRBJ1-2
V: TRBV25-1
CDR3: ASSDQTGTGVGYT

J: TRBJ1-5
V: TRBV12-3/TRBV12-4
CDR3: ASSLAGNQPQH